This TCR beta chain stems from a study of early T cells in non-severe SARS-CoV-2 infection. Notes on this clonotype: Its antigen remains unknown.

The germline V gene encodes CDR1 DFQATT and CDR2 SNEGSKA (reference sequence). CDR3 length: 12 residues. Trimming removed 6 bases at V and 0 bases at J, with 8 bases between. Study findings and constraints: The study's VDJdb matching favored anti-spike CD8 responses and missed private and CD4 specificities.

TCRdb analysed the 5' RACE reads with MiXCR anew, one entry per CDR3 protein. The sample consists of some 50,000 distinct CDR3 sequences, 8.5% to 12% of them appearing once. The rearrangement uses TRBV20-1 and TRBJ1-2; D is ambiguous. This TCR derives from an adult who was a healthcare worker with PCR-confirmed SARS-CoV-2 infection or an uninfected control (not recorded which). The sequenced sample was whole blood. The CDR3 DNA follows: TGCAGTGCCAGACGGTCTAACTATGGCTACACCTTC. Translating it yields CSARRSNYGYTF.